The 26 T cell receptor beta chains below come from one sample, sequenced in a study of T cell changes during pregnancy in multiple sclerosis (dated by TCRdb to between 2018 and 2020). Library method: the immunoSEQ multiplex PCR assay. Drawn from immuneACCESS, this table holds only the in-frame rearrangements with V and J called that TCRdb kept. Clones are partly lost; checked studies trace under half to an unresolved V gene and leave the rest unexplained. For this sample there are tens of thousands of clones; approximately 84% appear just once. Roughly 8% of the sample is taken by the ten largest. This material consisted of CD8+ T cells from peripheral blood mononuclear cells, taken after pregnancy. These receptors were obtained from a female donor with multiple sclerosis, enrolled in a pregnancy study.

The V and J genes are TRBV27 and TRBJ2-7, with D unclear. CDR1 MNHEY and CDR2 SMNVEV come from the germline V gene (reference sequence). The CDR3 is 13 residues long. V was trimmed by 0 bases and J by 6 bases, leaving 9 bases between them. The CDR3 here is CASSLSRLGEQYF. The CDR3 DNA reads as TGTGCCAGCAGTTTATCCCGGCTAGGCGAGCAGTACTTC.

This chain links TRBV2 with TRBJ2-1, with 14 bases aligning to TRBD2. After removal of 4 bases from V and 0 bases from J, the junction contained 2 bases not matched to a gene. The V gene's germline CDR1 is SNHLY and CDR2 FYNNEI. CDR3 length equals 17 residues. CDR3 region: CASSGLAGGFSYNEQFF. CDR3 DNA sequence: TGTGCCAGCAGTGGACTAGCGGGAGGGTTCTCCTACAATGAGCAGTTCTTC.

The chain is built from TRBV5-1 and TRBJ2-4; 12 bases align to TRBD2. Germline V lookup: CDR1 SGHRS, CDR2 YFSETQ. There are 16 residues in the CDR3. The V and J ends lost 4 bases and 2 bases, in that order; junction bases with no gene match: 4. DNA for the CDR3: TGCGCCAGCAGCCCAGGACTAGCGGGAACCAAAAACATTCAGTACTTC. It is translated as CASSPGLAGTKNIQYF.

The V gene is TRBV10-3, the J gene TRBJ1-3, with D perhaps TRBD1 (5 bases). From germline, CDR1 is ENHRY and CDR2 SYGVKD. V was clipped by 3 bases and J by 0 bases, with 9 bases between them. The CDR3 is 15 residues long. The CDR3 DNA sequence: TGTGCCATCAGTGACAGGGCTTTCTCTGGAAACACCATATATTTT. Translating it yields CAISDRAFSGNTIYF.

This rearrangement joins TRBV28 to TRBJ1-4; TRBD1 agrees at 7 bases. V dropped 8 bases and J dropped 7; count of bases not matched to a gene: 13. CDR1 MDHEN and CDR2 SYDVKM come from the germline V gene. The CDR3 is 15 residues long. CDR3: CASSKDRLKVEKLFF. In DNA, the CDR3 is TGTGCCAGCTCAAAGGACAGGTTAAAGGTTGAAAAACTGTTTTTT.

V gene TRBV11-1 combines with J gene TRBJ2-1; 9 positions agree with TRBD2. Germline values: CDR1 SGHAT, CDR2 FQDESV (reference sequence). The CDR3 is made up of 16 amino acids. V lost 1 base to trimming and J lost 4 bases; unmatched junction nucleotides: 5. The CDR3, as DNA: TGTGCCAGCAGCTTAGGCAGACTAGCGGTATACAATGAGCAGTTCTTC. Its translation is CASSLGRLAVYNEQFF.

This clone occurred once. The chain uses TRBV19 and TRBJ2-1; 7 positions match TRBD1. V lost 8 bases and J lost 6; bases outside the gene matches: 13. CDR1 and CDR2 from the germline V gene are LNHDA and SQIVND (reference sequence). This CDR3 region has 15 residues. CDR3 region: CASQKWDSHLNEQFF. The CDR3 DNA is TGTGCCAGTCAAAAATGGGACAGTCATCTCAATGAGCAGTTCTTC.

This chain links TRBV2 with TRBJ2-7; 9 positions match TRBD1. Unmatched junction bases numbered 5, after V lost 7 bases and J lost 1 base. This CDR3 has 14 residues. Germline CDR1 reads SNHLY; CDR2 reads FYNNEI. DNA of the CDR3: TGTGCCAGCACCCGGGACAGGGTATCCTACGAGCAGTACTTC. Protein product: CASTRDRVSYEQYF.

This clone was seen just once. The chain carries TRBV7-6 and TRBJ2-7; D unresolved. The V gene lost 5 bases and the J gene lost 3 bases, with 14 bases spanning the gap. Germline V gene data show CDR1 as SGHVS and CDR2 as FNYEAQ. This CDR3 is built from 14 residues. For the CDR3, the DNA is TGTGCCAGCAGCCCCACAGAAACAGACTACGAGCAGTACTTC. Residues: CASSPTETDYEQYF.

The chain employs TRBV19 and TRBJ2-3; D ambiguous. In germline, CDR1 is LNHDA, CDR2 SQIVND (reference sequence). Trimming shortened V by 0 bases and J by 0 bases, and 10 bases separated the two germline ends. The CDR3 is 16 amino acids. CDR3 DNA: TGTGCCAGTAGTATAGATGGTTGGAGCAGCACAGATACGCAGTATTTT. It specifies CASSIDGWSSTDTQYF.

This clone is termed medium-sized. The V and J genes are TRBV30 and TRBJ2-7, with D possibly matching TRBD1 (5 bases). Germline V gene lookup returns CDR1 GTSNPN and CDR2 SVGIG (reference sequence). V dropped 6 bases and J dropped 2 bases, with 17 bases sitting between them. The CDR3 totals 14 residues. The CDR3: CACLDQGKAYEQYF. CDR3 DNA: TGTGCCTGCTTAGACCAGGGTAAGGCCTACGAGCAGTACTTC.

The genes are TRBV28 and TRBJ2-5, with a possible D match to TRBD2 (7 bases). Germline loops: CDR1 MDHEN, CDR2 SYDVKM. The V and J ends lost 6 bases and 5 bases respectively, with 19 bases between them. This CDR3 spans 15 amino acids. The DNA of the CDR3 is TGTGCCAGCAGCTCCCTTCGGGGGGCTTGGGAGACCCAGTACTTC. This codes for CASSSLRGAWETQYF. Based on the CDR3 plus reference TRBV28 and TRBJ2-5, the full variable domain is DVKVTQSSRYLVKRTGEKVFLECVQDMDHENMFWYRQDPGLGLRLIYFSYDVKMKEKGDIPEGYSVSREKKERFSLILESASTNQTSMYLCASSSLRGAWETQYFGPGTRLLVL.

This chain connects TRBV13 to TRBJ2-5; 8 bases are shared with TRBD1. Germline CDR1 PRHDT, CDR2 FYEKMQ (reference sequence). With 5 bases clipped from V and 8 bases from J, the junction kept 10 bases outside the gene matches. This CDR3 has 14 residues. The CDR3, as DNA: TGTGCCAGCAGCCAGACAGGGGCGGGTGGAACCCAGTACTTC. This sequence encodes CASSQTGAGGTQYF.

This chain uses TRBV28 with TRBJ1-3; TRBD1 might be the D (5 bases). V lost 5 bases to trimming and J lost 2 bases, with 16 bases between them. This CDR3 is built from 16 residues. Germline CDR1 MDHEN, CDR2 SYDVKM. The CDR3 sequence: CASSRPQGITGNTIYF. In DNA form, the CDR3 reads TGTGCCAGCAGTCGACCGCAGGGAATTACTGGAAACACCATATATTTT.

The J gene is TRBJ2-7, the V gene TRBV28, with 7 positions matching TRBD2. The ends lost 3 bases at V and 2 bases at J; junction bases unmatched: 13. In germline, CDR1 is MDHEN, CDR2 SYDVKM. This CDR3 region has 17 residues. In nucleotides, the CDR3 is TGTGCCAGCAGTTTTTCCCCCGTGGGGGGGACTACCTACGAGCAGTACTTC. It yields the protein CASSFSPVGGTTYEQYF.

This clone came up once. The V and J genes are TRBV27 and TRBJ2-1; 7 positions agree with TRBD2. CDR1 is MNHEY and CDR2 is SMNVEV in the germline V gene (reference sequence). With V trimmed by 2 bases and J by 8 bases, 9 bases remained unmatched. This CDR3 contains 15 residues. The CDR3 DNA reads as TGTGCCAGCAGTTTACGGGCAGGGAGGGTCGATGAGCAGTTCTTC. Amino acid sequence: CASSLRAGRVDEQFF.

The chain links TRBV4-1 to TRBJ1-5, with a tentative D call TRBD1 (5 bases). V was trimmed by 4 bases and J by 2 bases, leaving 12 bases between them. The CDR3 length is 15 residues. Per germline, CDR1 MGHRA and CDR2 YSYEKL. CDR3 in DNA: TGCGCCAGCAGCCCAAGGGGTAATGGCAATCAGCCCCAGCATTTT. This gives the protein CASSPRGNGNQPQHF.

The CDR3 sequence: CASSQEYNQPQHF. CDR3 DNA sequence: TGTGCCAGTTCACAGGAGTACAATCAGCCCCAGCATTTT. The chain employs TRBV28 and TRBJ1-5, with D possibly matching TRBD1 (5 bases). Germline CDR1 is MDHEN and CDR2 is SYDVKM. The CDR3 runs 13 residues. The V end lost 9 bases, the J end lost 3 bases, and 12 bases lay between the germline ends.

This sequence joins TRBV27 and TRBJ2-4; 12 bases map to TRBD2. V lost 4 bases to trimming and J lost 9 bases; unmatched junction nucleotides: 7. CDR3 length: 15 residues. Germline assignment: CDR1 MNHEY and CDR2 SMNVEV (reference sequence). The DNA for the CDR3 is TGTGCCAGCAGTTGGCTAGCGGGAGGGCCGGGCATTCAGTACTTC. Translating gives CASSWLAGGPGIQYF.

CDR3 coding DNA: TGTGCCAGCAGCTTGCCGTCTAGCGGGAGGGCCGGTGAGCAGTTCTTC. Protein sequence: CASSLPSSGRAGEQFF. The J gene is TRBJ2-1, the V gene TRBV5-6; TRBD2 matches at 12 bases. V lost 1 base, J lost 9 bases, and 8 bases stayed unmatched. The germline gives CDR1 SGHDT, CDR2 YYEEEE. The CDR3 runs to 16 residues.

DNA of the CDR3: TGCGCCAGCAGCCAAAGGACAGCCCCTCTACAGCCCCAGCATTTT. Translated: CASSQRTAPLQPQHF. The V call is TRBV4-1, the J call TRBJ1-5; D may be TRBD1 (6 bases). The CDR3 covers 15 residues. V was pared by 2 bases and J by 7 bases, with 15 bases between. Germline lookup yields CDR1 MGHRA and CDR2 YSYEKL.

The V call is TRBV6-6, the J call TRBJ2-2, with TRBD1 as a possible D gene (5 bases). The CDR3 runs to 16 residues. CDR1 MNHNY and CDR2 SVGAGI come from the germline V gene (reference sequence). V gave up 3 bases and J gave up 1 base, with 12 bases separating them. Here the CDR3 reads CASSYWQGENTGELFF. CDR3 in DNA: TGTGCCAGCAGTTATTGGCAGGGTGAGAACACCGGGGAGCTGTTTTTT.

This clone has a single count. The chain employs TRBV13 and TRBJ2-1; 12 positions match TRBD2. Germline lookup yields CDR1 PRHDT and CDR2 FYEKMQ (reference sequence). CDR3 length equals 19 residues. V lost 4 bases, J lost 3 bases, and 13 bases stayed unmatched. The CDR3 bases are TGTGCCAGCAGCTCCGGACTAGCGGGATTCCGTCGGGACTACAATGAGCAGTTCTTC. Its protein product is CASSSGLAGFRRDYNEQFF.

V is TRBV5-4 and J is TRBJ2-7; 11 nucleotides match TRBD2. CDR1 and CDR2 from the germline V gene are SGHNT and YYREEE (reference sequence). V shed 7 bases, J shed 6 bases, and the junction held 12 bases outside the gene matches. There are 15 residues in the CDR3. This chain's CDR3 is CASGVGTSGLFEQYF. DNA for the CDR3: TGTGCCAGCGGGGTGGGGACTAGCGGTTTGTTCGAGCAGTACTTC. The whole variable domain, filled in from reference TRBV5-4 and TRBJ2-7, reads ETGVTQSPTHLIKTRGQQVTLRCSSQSGHNTVSWYQQALGQGPQFIFQYYREEENGRGNFPPRFSGLQFPNYSSELNVNALELDDSALYLCASGVGTSGLFEQYFGPGTRLTVT.

The chain links TRBV5-6 to TRBJ2-5; D not resolved. The germline CDR1 and CDR2 sequences are SGHDT and YYEEEE. Trimming took off 7 bases at V and 2 bases at J, with 15 bases between the two ends. The CDR3 covers 14 residues. CDR3 bases: TGTGCCAGCCTGACCCTATGGGCGCAAGAGACCCAGTACTTC. Encoded protein: CASLTLWAQETQYF.

This chain joins TRBV27 and TRBJ1-2; 7 bases line up with TRBD1. V dropped 5 bases and J dropped 8; count of bases not matched to a gene: 8. The germline gives CDR1 MNHEY, CDR2 SMNVEV (reference sequence). This CDR3 spans 13 amino acids. The CDR3 loop is CASSPRTGGGYTF. The CDR3 coding sequence is TGTGCCAGCAGTCCGAGGACAGGCGGAGGCTACACCTTC.